What follows are 15 T cell receptor beta chains derived from one specimen sequenced in a study of blood T cell repertoires in COVID-19. Generated by immunoSEQ multiplex PCR, the TCRdb table keeps only in-frame clones and is missing some. The table has 150,000 to 200,000 clones, 81% seen once; the top ten hold approximately 9.9%. The sequenced sample consisted of peripheral blood. The receptors originated from a man aged 60 to 75 with active or convalescent COVID-19.

This CDR3 reads CASSPGGEFNIQYF. The DNA of the CDR3 is TGTGCCAGCAGCCCTGGAGGGGAATTCAACATTCAGTACTTC. The rearrangement uses TRBV3-1 (or the pseudogene TRBV3-2) and TRBJ2-4, with D possibly being TRBD2 (6 bases). Deletions cut 4 bases from V and 7 bases from J, with 14 bases between. Germline V gives CDR1 LGHDT, CDR2 YNNKEL (reference sequence). The CDR3 contains 14 residues.

This chain uses TRBV6-5 with TRBJ1-1; a possible D gene is TRBD1 (5 bases). The CDR3 sequence is 14 residues long. In germline, CDR1 is MNHEY, CDR2 SVGAGI. V lost 7 bases and J lost 1, with 13 bases in between. Here the CDR3 DNA reads TGTGCCAGCACCCGCGGGACCGCGAACACTGAAGCTTTCTTT. This translates into CASTRGTANTEAFF.

The count of this clone is one. The chain recombines TRBV28 with TRBJ2-5; the match to TRBD2 covers 14 bases. Germline V gives CDR1 MDHEN, CDR2 SYDVKM. With V trimmed by 3 bases and J by 1 base, 4 bases remained unmatched. The CDR3 length is 17 residues. This chain's CDR3 is CASSFAGLAGGQETQYF. The CDR3 bases are TGTGCCAGCAGTTTCGCCGGACTAGCGGGGGGCCAAGAGACCCAGTACTTC.

The chain carries TRBV5-1 and TRBJ2-5; D may be TRBD2 (5 bases). The germline gives CDR1 SGHRS, CDR2 YFSETQ. The CDR3 has 15 residues. V dropped 0 bases and J dropped 0 bases, with 9 bases sitting between them. The CDR3 DNA reads as TGCGCCAGCAGCTTGGGACCGGACTACCAAGAGACCCAGTACTTC. Its translation is CASSLGPDYQETQYF.

J is TRBJ1-2 and V is TRBV11-2, with a weak D call TRBD1 (6 bases). V was clipped by 5 bases and J by 2 bases, with 15 bases between them. The germline gives CDR1 SGHAT, CDR2 FQNNGV. The CDR3 spans 15 residues. The CDR3 bases are TGTGCCAGCAGCCCCCTAGGGGGGGCGAACTATGGCTACACCTTC. It yields the protein CASSPLGGANYGYTF.

The V call is TRBV5-4, the J call TRBJ2-1, with 9 bases that match TRBD2. After removal of 3 bases from V and 4 bases from J, the junction contained 5 bases not matched to a gene. CDR3 length: 15 residues. The germline gives CDR1 SGHNT, CDR2 YYREEE (reference sequence). CDR3 amino acids: CASSSSAGGYNEQFF. The CDR3 nucleotides read TGTGCCAGCAGCTCTTCGGCGGGAGGGTACAATGAGCAGTTCTTC. The full variable domain, with the rest looked up from reference TRBV5-4 and TRBJ2-1, is ETGVTQSPTHLIKTRGQQVTLRCSSQSGHNTVSWYQQALGQGPQFIFQYYREEENGRGNFPPRFSGLQFPNYSSELNVNALELDDSALYLCASSSSAGGYNEQFFGPGTRLTVL.

This clone was seen a single time. V gene TRBV27 combines with J gene TRBJ2-1; 7 bases agree with TRBD1. V dropped 5 bases and J dropped 1; count of bases not matched to a gene: 8. This CDR3 contains 16 residues. Germline CDR1 is MNHEY and CDR2 is SMNVEV (reference sequence). CDR3 loop: CASSGVSRGSYNEQFF. The CDR3 bases are TGTGCCAGCAGTGGGGTAAGCAGGGGGTCCTACAATGAGCAGTTCTTC.

This chain uses TRBV3-1 (or the pseudogene TRBV3-2) with TRBJ1-2, with TRBD1 identical over 11 bases. This CDR3 is built from 14 residues. Per the germline V gene, CDR1 is LGHDT and CDR2 is YNNKEL (reference sequence). The V and J ends lost 4 bases and 5 bases, in that order; junction bases with no gene match: 3. The CDR3 DNA follows: TGTGCCAGCAGCCCAGGACAGGGGGCATATGGCTACACCTTC. This sequence encodes CASSPGQGAYGYTF.

The chain recombines TRBV12-3 or TRBV12-4 with TRBJ2-7; TRBD1 is a possible D gene (6 bases). This CDR3 is 13 amino acids long. With 5 bases removed from V and 1 base from J, the gap between germline ends came to 9 bases. The CDR3 DNA reads TGTGCCAGCAGTCGCACAGGGTCCTACGAGCAGTACTTC. This encodes CASSRTGSYEQYF.

The chain's CDR3 is CATSRDISQGAEGQPQHF. The CDR3 nucleotides read TGTGCCACCAGCAGAGATATCTCACAGGGGGCAGAAGGGCAGCCCCAGCATTTT. The chain employs TRBV15 and TRBJ1-5; TRBD1 matches 9 bases. Germline CDR1 and CDR2: LNHNV and YYDKDF (reference sequence). Unmatched junction bases numbered 13, after V lost 0 bases and J lost 7 bases. The CDR3 is made up of 18 amino acids.

Only a few counts were recorded for this clone. This chain uses TRBV3-1 (or the pseudogene TRBV3-2) with TRBJ2-5; TRBD1 matches 9 bases. Per germline, CDR1 LGHDT and CDR2 YNNKEL (reference sequence). With 4 bases clipped from V and 5 bases from J, the junction kept 8 bases outside the gene matches. CDR3 length: 15 amino acids. The CDR3 reads CASSRHRGQGETQYF. CDR3 bases: TGTGCCAGCAGCCGACACAGGGGGCAGGGGGAGACCCAGTACTTC.

The chain joins TRBV19 to TRBJ2-2; a possible D gene is TRBD2 (6 bases). The CDR3 is 14 residues long. The V end was cut by 6 bases, the J end by 5 bases, with 13 bases between. Germline V gives CDR1 LNHDA, CDR2 SQIVND (reference sequence). Here the CDR3 DNA reads TGTGCCAGTAGGCTCTCAGGGAGGACCGGGGAGCTGTTTTTT. As protein: CASRLSGRTGELFF.

CDR3 loop: CASSRPGGGQPQHF. The CDR3 nucleotides read TGTGCCAGCAGTCGTCCTGGGGGGGGGCAGCCCCAGCATTTT. This chain uses TRBV28 with TRBJ1-5, with D maybe TRBD1 (5 bases). V lost 5 bases, J lost 7 bases, and 15 bases lay in between. Germline loops: CDR1 MDHEN, CDR2 SYDVKM. The CDR3 runs 14 residues.

The rearrangement joins TRBV28 to TRBJ1-6; the match to TRBD1 covers 7 bases. Unmatched junction bases numbered 11, after V lost 6 bases and J lost 6 bases. Germline V gene lookup returns CDR1 MDHEN and CDR2 SYDVKM. The CDR3 totals 16 residues. As DNA, the CDR3 is TGTGCCAGCAGGACCAACGCAGGGGGAAGTAATTCACCCCTCCACTTT. Translated: CASRTNAGGSNSPLHF.

The chain combines TRBV19 with TRBJ2-1, with 10 positions matching TRBD2. The CDR3 runs 15 residues. V lost 3 bases, J lost 1 base, and 0 bases stayed unmatched. Germline V lookup: CDR1 LNHDA, CDR2 SQIVND (reference sequence). Here the CDR3 DNA reads TGTGCCAGTAGTATTAGCGGGGGGTCCTACAATGAGCAGTTCTTC. This gives the protein CASSISGGSYNEQFF.